A single sample is the source of the 8 T cell receptor beta chains below, sequenced in a study of metastatic and nonmetastatic thyroid tumors (dated by TCRdb to 2018 to 2021). No patient had received any treatment before thyroid surgery. Preparation of the library involved PCR. The sequencer listed for this sample is Illumina HiSeq 4000. The public reads were reanalyzed by TCRdb: fastp trimming at Q25, MiXCR alignment, in-frame beta chains only. A total of about 20,000 clones appear in this sample, less than 20% of them only once. The ten most abundant clones make up around 20% of the sample. The sequenced material came from blood. These receptors were collected from a female donor with papillary thyroid cancer or a benign thyroid nodule (not recorded which). Some clones in this sample may be carry-over from other donors' samples.

This rearrangement joins TRBV11-2 to TRBJ2-6; tentatively, D is TRBD1 (6 bases). Trimming removed 0 bases at V and 0 bases at J, with 18 bases between. The CDR3 length is 20 residues. Germline CDR1 is SGHAT and CDR2 is FQNNGV. This CDR3 is CASSLDRWGQRFSGANVLTF. Written as DNA, the CDR3 is TGTGCCAGCAGCTTAGATCGGTGGGGACAAAGATTCTCTGGGGCCAACGTCCTGACTTTC.

This clone was observed at least ten times. CDR3 nucleotide sequence: TGCAGTGCTAGAGGACAGGGGCTCACCGGGGAGCTGTTTTTT. Residues: CSARGQGLTGELFF. The V gene is TRBV20-1, the J gene TRBJ2-2, with 8 bases that match TRBD1. The V gene end was trimmed by 1 base and the J gene end by 4 bases; junction bases not matched to a gene: 2. There are 14 residues in the CDR3. Germline V CDR1 and CDR2: DFQATT, SNEGSKA (reference sequence).

The table lists this clone with many counts. The J gene is TRBJ1-2, the V gene TRBV7-3; D uncertain. Germline CDR1 reads SGHTA; CDR2 reads FQGTGA. V gave up 5 bases and J gave up 2 bases, with 15 bases separating them. This CDR3 comprises 15 residues. CDR3 amino acids: CASSPTAGVNYGYTF. The CDR3 nucleotides read TGTGCCAGCAGCCCGACCGCCGGCGTCAACTATGGCTACACCTTC.

Turning to this clone: One end of the junction does not line up with germline, which may come from a read error. The rearrangement joins TRBV4-2 to TRBJ2-2; TRBD1 matches at 7 bases. From germline, CDR1 is LGHNA and CDR2 YNFKEQ. The CDR3 loop spans 16 amino acids. CDR3 sequence reads: CASSKDPGGDTGELFF. The CDR3 bases are TGTGCCAGCAGCAAAGACCCAGGGGGTGACACCGGGGAGCTGTTTTTT.

This rearrangement joins TRBV20-1 to TRBJ2-7; 7 bases are shared with TRBD2. The J segment lost 2 bases and the V segment lost 1 base, leaving 20 bases of the junction unmatched. This CDR3 region has 19 residues. Per the germline V gene, CDR1 is DFQATT and CDR2 is SNEGSKA (reference sequence). The CDR3 nucleotides are TGCAGTGCTAGAGCCGATCCGCGGGAGACGTCCCTTAGCCCCTACGAGCAGTACTTC. Encoded protein: CSARADPRETSLSPYEQYF.

This chain joins TRBV14 and TRBJ1-6; no firm D call. Germline CDR1 and CDR2: SGHDN and FVKESK. This CDR3 is built from 13 residues. V was cut by 4 bases and J by 13 bases, with 14 bases left in between. The CDR3 sequence: CASSPSASAPLHF. The CDR3, as DNA: TGTGCCAGCAGCCCCTCAGCCTCGGCTCCCCTCCACTTT.

By sample share, this clone is medium-sized. This chain links TRBV6-1 with TRBJ2-5; TRBD2 matches 9 bases. V gave up 6 bases and J gave up 2 bases; unmatched junction bases: 16. The CDR3 sequence is 18 residues long. Germline CDR1 is MNHNS and CDR2 is SASEGT. CDR3 amino acids: CASSVVSSGKRVQETQYF. The CDR3 coding sequence is TGTGCCAGCAGCGTAGTGTCTAGCGGGAAGAGGGTTCAAGAGACCCAGTACTTC.

In its sample, this clone was seen many times. V usage is TRBV30 and J usage is TRBJ1-6, with 7 bases fitting TRBD1. Losses at the gene ends were 7 bases for V and 4 bases for J; bases not matched to a gene: 7. CDR1 is GTSNPN, CDR2 SVGIG, per germline (reference sequence). The CDR3 sequence is 14 residues long. CDR3 coding DNA: TGTGCCTCCACAGGGGAACGGTATAATTCACCCCTCCACTTT. Protein sequence: CASTGERYNSPLHF.